This T cell receptor (beta chain) stems from a study of a mutant IDH1 vaccine in newly diagnosed glioma (dated by TCRdb to the early 2020s). General notes on the study: In the chemotherapy-containing groups, vaccination started alongside temozolomide cycles, whereas in patients who had radiotherapy alone it started 4-6 weeks after radiotherapy. The roughly 32 treated patients were approximately 60% male and roughly 38% female, with a mean age of about 43 years. Before enrollment, patients had received standard therapy of radiotherapy alone, temozolomide alone, or radiochemotherapy with temozolomide; most received the combination. The week-35 safety follow-up took place at visit V12, and the week-47 end of study took place at visit V13. Peripheral blood was collected at six visits: V03 (baseline), V05, V07, V10, V12 and V13. For exploratory analyses, about 25 treated patients had longitudinal TCRB deep sequencing done wherever samples were available.

Receptor libraries were prepared by the immunoSEQ multiplex PCR assay. The hsTCRB Kit was used according to the manufacturer's protocol to amplify rearranged TCR beta chain sequences. Sequencing of TCRB libraries was carried out on an Illumina MiSeq. In the paper's pipeline: The kit vendor's proprietary platform handled demultiplexing, trimming and gene mapping. Here the immuneACCESS table is served through TCRdb, limited to in-frame sequences with V and J called. Missing clones are a known gap in these copies; in checked studies unresolved V genes cover under half, and the rest lacks a known reason. D and trimming were read from the DNA, whereas the V and J calls and clone size are those reported in that table. The sample table holds tens of thousands of clones, of which approximately 71% were seen once. 5% to 6% of the sample goes to the ten largest clones. The germline V gene yields MNHNS for CDR1 and SASEGT for CDR2. From the cysteine up to the phenylalanine, the CDR3 has a length of 14 residues. Only the CDR3 region is kept as DNA, spanning 42 bases read in frame from base 1. At the junction V is shortened by 7 bases and J by 3 bases; bases outside the gene matches: 6.

The paper as a whole reports these results and caveats: Across multiple MHC alleles, vaccine-induced immune responses were seen in roughly 93% of patients. Pseudoprogression appeared unrelated to alterations in the top peripheral T cell clonotypes detected by TCRB sequencing. Availability determined which PBMC samples were chosen for TCRB deep sequencing. It was noted by the authors that analyses of patient blood samples could not be reproduced owing to sample limitations.

The time point label here, explained by the study, means: week 47, end of study. Each vaccine dose was 300 ug of a 20-mer mutant IDH1 peptide in Montanide, given subcutaneously with topical imiquimod. Patients were given eight vaccinations, in weeks 1, 3, 5, 7, 11, 15, 19 and 23, which matched visits V03 through V10. The donors had newly diagnosed IDH1-mutant astrocytomas of WHO grade 3 or 4 that showed loss of nuclear ATRX. The samples were drawn from NOA16, a multicentre, single-arm, open-label phase I trial in Germany that tested a mutant IDH1 peptide vaccine in humans for the first time. The DNeasy Blood and Tissue Kit was used to extract genomic DNA from EDTA blood for TCRB sequencing. Notes on this clone: Its antigen is unknown. The record has no base qualities; no much larger clone is one base away.

The V and J genes are TRBV6-1 and TRBJ2-7, with 10 middle bases fitting TRBD1. The TCR comes from a man in his fifties or sixties with glioma. This specimen was PBMCs, taken from a glioma patient whose treatment included an IDH1 peptide vaccine. The CDR3 corresponds to CASIPTGGLYEQYF. Read as DNA, the sequence is TGTGCCAGCATACCGACAGGGGGCCTCTACGAGCAGTACTTC.